This is a list of T cell receptor beta chains from one sample in a study of T cells in Graves' hyperthyroidism and ophthalmopathy. Via MiXCR, TCRdb re-called the multiplex PCR reads, giving one row per CDR3 protein. The sample contains more than 40,000 distinct CDR3 sequences, 45% to 50% of which appear only once. Sequenced: peripheral blood or thyroid tissue (not recorded which). Receptors were obtained from a woman in her 50s with Graves' hyperthyroidism. Each CDR3 is given with its conserved first and last residue. Fields, in order: CDR3 length, V gene, CDR3 protein.

12,TRBV6-5,CASTPGNTEAFF
13,TRBV19,CASSMGRLYGYTF
16,TRBV11-1,CASSLAYRGTVARYTF
15,TRBV28,CASSLGQGSNQPQHF
12,TRBV19,CASRSGGQPQHF
14,TRBV6-1,CASSSPQRPYEQYF
15,TRBV5-6,CASSFPLAGSYEQYF
16,TRBV5-1,CASSLGGLEVGQPQHF
19,TRBV18,CASSPPPTGVVSMNTEAFF
14,TRBV10-3,CAHSQGGISYEQYF
19,TRBV15,CATSRDRTGATSGANVLTF
14,TRBV20-1,CSAGPREKTDTQYF
13,TRBV6-5,CASSTPSNTEAFF
14,TRBV20-1,CSARDPDVPLGYTF
13,TRBV29-1,CSVYPGTGDGYTF
13,TRBV7-8,CASSSAGSLGYTF
14,TRBV12-3/TRBV12-4,CASSPTTSGETQYF
15,TRBV15,CATSRDRGSGYEQYF
12,TRBV19,CARKTGPVEQYF
15,TRBV2,CASNGGQGFGEKLFF
13,TRBV29-1,CSVGQGVGTEAFF
14,TRBV10-2,CASSTPGQAYEQYF
12,TRBV27,CASSPQGGGYTF
17,TRBV9,CASSISALAGGAGELFF
11,TRBV7-3,CASSNTGELFF
15,TRBV5-4,CASSWTGFNTGELFF
13,TRBV10-2,CASRTTGPYEQYF
14,TRBV4-1,CASSKAGGNQPQHF
14,TRBV2,CASRGQGDAYEQYF
13,TRBV29-1,CSVERGTGVEQYF
13,TRBV9,CASSEKAANTQYF
12,TRBV20-1,CSSKGRGQPQHF
14,TRBV11-1,CASSPGRAGSPLHF
10,TRBV7-9,CASSVREEYF
15,TRBV11-1,CASSRGGAVQETQYF